The 32 T cell receptor beta chains below all came from one sample that was sequenced in a study of PD-L1 blockade in urothelial cancer. Assay: immunoSEQ multiplex PCR; the TCRdb copy retains only in-frame clones and omits some. Here the sample spans over 100,000 clones, around 90% being singletons. Stated time point: peripheral blood 6 weeks after treatment start. The sample here was PBMCs, taken around atezolizumab (anti-PD-L1) treatment. All receptors derive from a man in his fifties or sixties with urothelial cancer.

The rearrangement links TRBV4-3 to TRBJ2-7; TRBD1 agrees at 9 bases. Germline CDR1 LGHNA, CDR2 YSLEER. CDR3 length: 16 amino acids. V shed 0 bases, J shed 3 bases, and the junction held 6 bases outside the gene matches. The CDR3: CASSQDHTGGYYEQYF. The CDR3 DNA is TGCGCCAGCAGCCAAGATCATACAGGGGGCTACTACGAGCAGTACTTC.

The genes are TRBV10-3 and TRBJ2-1, with 12 bases fitting TRBD2. This CDR3 region has 15 residues. V was pared by 4 bases and J by 5 bases, with 3 bases of the junction left unmatched. CDR1 ENHRY and CDR2 SYGVKD come from the germline V gene. The CDR3 bases are TGTGCCATCAGTGGACTAGCGGGGGAAGACAATGAGCAGTTCTTC. Amino acids: CAISGLAGEDNEQFF.

The chain combines TRBV2 with TRBJ2-7; TRBD2 might be the D (7 bases). The CDR3 extends over 14 amino acids. Per germline, CDR1 SNHLY and CDR2 FYNNEI. V was cut by 0 bases and J by 7 bases, with 13 bases left in between. This chain's CDR3 is CASSEAGGRREQYF. The CDR3 bases are TGTGCCAGCAGTGAAGCGGGGGGGCGCAGGGAGCAGTACTTC.

The chain combines TRBV5-1 with TRBJ2-3; maybe TRBD1 (5 bases). In germline, CDR1 is SGHRS, CDR2 YFSETQ. The CDR3 has 15 residues. Trimming took off 3 bases at V and 0 bases at J, with 11 bases between the two ends. CDR3 amino acids: CASSSWTYSTDTQYF. The CDR3 bases are TGCGCCAGCAGCTCATGGACATATAGCACAGATACGCAGTATTTT.

This clone was seen a few times. The chain joins TRBV4-2 to TRBJ2-5; 8 nucleotides match TRBD1. V was pared by 0 bases and J by 5 bases, with 8 bases of the junction left unmatched. CDR3 length: 16 amino acids. Germline-derived CDR1 and CDR2 are LGHNA and YNFKEQ. As DNA, the CDR3 is TGTGCCAGCAGCCAAGATTTAGGACAGGGAGGCGAGACCCAGTACTTC. This codes for CASSQDLGQGGETQYF.

V and J are TRBV5-1 and TRBJ1-6; D is uncertain. The V end lost 3 bases, the J end lost 4 bases, and 5 bases lay between the germline ends. The germline CDR1 and CDR2 sequences are SGHRS and YFSETQ. The length of the CDR3 is 13 residues. CDR3 sequence reads: CASSSGYNSPLHF. CDR3 DNA sequence: TGCGCCAGCAGCTCGGGGTATAATTCACCCCTCCACTTT.

The chain links TRBV5-5 to TRBJ2-5; no reliable D call. V was clipped by 1 base and J by 4 bases, with 14 bases between them. Germline CDR1 is SGHKS and CDR2 is YYEKEE (reference sequence). The CDR3 contains 15 residues. The CDR3, as DNA: TGTGCCAGCAGCTTGACGGGTCTAGTCCCAGAGACCCAGTACTTC. Its translation is CASSLTGLVPETQYF.

The rearrangement links TRBV5-1 to TRBJ2-5; tentative D call: TRBD2 (6 bases). CDR1 is SGHRS, CDR2 YFSETQ, per germline. The CDR3 spans 15 residues. Deletions cut 1 base from V and 3 bases from J, with 13 bases between. The CDR3 nucleotides are TGCGCCAGCAGCTTGCAATCGGGAGAGGAAGAGACCCAGTACTTC. Translating it yields CASSLQSGEEETQYF.

This clone was observed once. The V gene is TRBV5-6, the J gene TRBJ2-1, with no clear D. The germline CDR1 and CDR2 sequences are SGHDT and YYEEEE. The CDR3 spans 14 residues. Trimming left V 0 bases short and J 4 bases short, with 8 bases between. CDR3 DNA: TGTGCCAGCAGCTTGGCTACAGATTACAATGAGCAGTTCTTC. It encodes CASSLATDYNEQFF. Full variable domain (outside the CDR3, taken from reference TRBV5-6 and TRBJ2-1): DAGVTQSPTHLIKTRGQQVTLRCSPKSGHDTVSWYQQALGQGPQFIFQYYEEEERQRGNFPDRFSGHQFPNYSSELNVNALLLGDSALYLCASSLATDYNEQFFGPGTRLTVL.

The rearrangement links TRBV10-3 to TRBJ2-1, with 10 bases aligning to TRBD1. With V trimmed by 0 bases and J by 8 bases, 13 bases remained unmatched. The V gene's germline CDR1 is ENHRY and CDR2 SYGVKD. The length of the CDR3 is 18 residues. The CDR3 loop is CAISESILKGQGFHEQFF. The CDR3 coding sequence is TGTGCCATCAGTGAGTCGATACTTAAGGGACAGGGGTTTCATGAGCAGTTCTTC.

The CDR3 is CASSPYTGELFF. CDR3 nucleotides: TGTGCCAGCAGCCCTTACACCGGGGAGCTGTTTTTT. The chain combines TRBV11-3 with TRBJ2-2, with no clear D. CDR3 size: 12 residues. V was pared by 5 bases and J by 3 bases, with 4 bases between. Germline CDR1 and CDR2: SGHNT and YENEEA. The variable domain in full, completed from reference TRBV11-3 and TRBJ2-2, reads EAGVVQSPRYKIIEKKQPVAFWCNPISGHNTLYWYLQNLGQGPELLIRYENEEAVDDSQLPKDRFSAERLKGVDSTLKIQPAELGDSAVYLCASSPYTGELFFGEGSRLTVL.

The J gene is TRBJ2-3, the V gene TRBV15, with no clear D. Germline CDR1 is LNHNV and CDR2 is YYDKDF (reference sequence). V was clipped by 0 bases and J by 2 bases, with 15 bases between them. The CDR3 covers 17 residues. CDR3 nucleotide sequence: TGTGCCACCAGCAGAGATGGTCTGGCGACTCCCACAGATACGCAGTATTTT. Translating it yields CATSRDGLATPTDTQYF.

V usage is TRBV19 and J usage is TRBJ1-2; no definite D call. The V end lost 3 bases, the J end lost 7 bases, and 15 bases lay between the germline ends. CDR3 length equals 14 residues. Germline V gene sequence: CDR1 LNHDA, CDR2 SQIVND (reference sequence). CDR3 region: CASSISAGGVGYTF. DNA of the CDR3: TGTGCCAGTAGTATTTCAGCGGGCGGAGTTGGCTACACCTTC.

V and J are TRBV7-2 and TRBJ2-3, with a weak D call TRBD2 (6 bases). Germline assignment: CDR1 SGHTA and CDR2 FQGNSA. Trimming pared 3 bases from V and 4 bases from J, leaving 8 bases between. This CDR3 region has 13 residues. The CDR3 sequence is CASSFGGADTQYF. CDR3 DNA: TGTGCCAGCAGCTTCGGCGGGGCAGATACGCAGTATTTT.

The chain uses TRBV6-5 and TRBJ1-6; D possibly corresponds to TRBD1 (5 bases). The CDR3 sequence is 15 residues long. V shed 4 bases and J shed 10 bases, with 17 bases lying between them. The germline V gene encodes CDR1 MNHEY and CDR2 SVGAGI. The chain's CDR3 is CASSLAQGNRSPLHF. CDR3 sequence (DNA): TGTGCCAGCAGTTTAGCTCAGGGTAATAGGTCACCCCTCCACTTT.

The chain combines TRBV5-1 with TRBJ2-7, with TRBD2 matching over 8 bases. The length of the CDR3 is 16 residues. CDR1 and CDR2 (germline): SGHRS, YFSETQ. J gave up 0 bases and V 3 bases, and 8 bases lay outside the gene matches. This chain's CDR3 is CASSSRGGESSYEQYF. The CDR3 nucleotides read TGCGCCAGCAGCTCCCGGGGGGGTGAGAGCTCCTACGAGCAGTACTTC.

The chain combines TRBV28 with TRBJ2-1, with D maybe TRBD2 (6 bases). Per the germline V gene, CDR1 is MDHEN and CDR2 is SYDVKM. V was pared by 7 bases and J by 2 bases, with 15 bases between. The CDR3 length is 15 residues. The CDR3 spells CASTGDWGAYNEQFF. The DNA of the CDR3 is TGTGCCAGCACCGGGGACTGGGGGGCCTACAATGAGCAGTTCTTC.

The chain joins TRBV5-6 to TRBJ2-5, with 8 bases matching TRBD2. Trimming took 3 bases from V and 1 from J; bases not matched to a gene: 8. CDR1 and CDR2 from the germline V gene are SGHDT and YYEEEE. The CDR3 is made up of 16 amino acids. The CDR3 bases are TGTGCCAGCAGCTCGCGACTAGCGCGCATCCAAGAGACCCAGTACTTC. This codes for CASSSRLARIQETQYF.

The chain joins TRBV15 to TRBJ2-5; 9 bases are a match to TRBD2. Germline loops: CDR1 LNHNV, CDR2 YYDKDF (reference sequence). With 8 bases clipped from V and 5 bases from J, the junction kept 6 bases outside the gene matches. CDR3 length: 13 amino acids. DNA of the CDR3: TGTGCCACCCAAGCGGGGGGCCTGGAGACCCAGTACTTC. Translating it yields CATQAGGLETQYF.

The rearrangement joins TRBV11-3 to TRBJ2-1, with TRBD2 identical over 7 bases. CDR1 and CDR2 (germline): SGHNT, YENEEA. The CDR3 runs to 14 residues. V lost 5 bases and J lost 8; bases outside the gene matches: 9. The CDR3 DNA reads as TGTGCCAGCAGCCTCGCTCGACTAGCAGATGAGCAGTTCTTC. Amino acid sequence: CASSLARLADEQFF.

The chain employs TRBV7-2 and TRBJ2-3, with a weak D call TRBD2 (6 bases). Germline V lookup: CDR1 SGHTA, CDR2 FQGNSA. The CDR3 covers 16 residues. Trimming stripped 3 bases from V and 1 base from J, with 14 bases between. In DNA, the CDR3 is TGTGCCAGCAGCTTTAGGCTAGGAGGGGGCACAGATACGCAGTATTTT. Amino acids: CASSFRLGGGTDTQYF.

The CDR3 protein is CASSLEGQGYSEQYF. The CDR3 DNA is TGTGCCAGCAGCTTGGAAGGCCAGGGTTATAGCGAGCAGTACTTC. This chain uses TRBV5-5 with TRBJ2-7, with D possibly matching TRBD1 (5 bases). V lost 0 bases to trimming and J lost 6 bases, with 16 bases between them. The CDR3 sequence is 15 residues long. Germline lookup yields CDR1 SGHKS and CDR2 YYEKEE (reference sequence).

For the CDR3, the DNA is TGTGCCAGCAGCTTACGGGGTGAGACCCAGTACTTC. Its protein is CASSLRGETQYF. This chain joins TRBV7-9 and TRBJ2-5, with D tentatively TRBD2 (5 bases). Per the germline V gene, CDR1 is SEHNR and CDR2 is FQNEAQ (reference sequence). Trimming removed 2 bases at V and 5 bases at J, with 6 bases between. The CDR3 loop spans 12 amino acids.

As DNA, the CDR3 is TGTGCCAGCAGCCCCCGACTAGCCGTTAACACCGGGGAGCTGTTTTTT. Its translation is CASSPRLAVNTGELFF. The J gene is TRBJ2-2, the V gene TRBV9, with 7 bases fitting TRBD2. CDR3 length: 16 residues. CDR1 is SGDLS and CDR2 is YYNGEE in the germline V gene. The ends lost 4 bases at V and 2 bases at J; junction bases unmatched: 8. The full variable domain, completed using reference TRBV9 and TRBJ2-2, is DSGVTQTPKHLITATGQRVTLRCSPRSGDLSVYWYQQSLDQGLQFLIQYYNGEERAKGNILERFSAQQFPDLHSELNLSSLELGDSALYFCASSPRLAVNTGELFFGEGSRLTVL.

The table lists this clone with a few counts. This chain uses TRBV5-1 with TRBJ1-1, with D uncertain. This CDR3 is 15 amino acids long. Trimming left V 0 bases short and J 1 base short, with 10 bases between. Per germline, CDR1 SGHRS and CDR2 YFSETQ. CDR3 DNA: TGCGCCAGCAGCTTGGACCCCACACCGAACACTGAAGCTTTCTTT. Translated: CASSLDPTPNTEAFF.

This clone was seen only once. The chain recombines TRBV11-2 with TRBJ2-1, with no clear D. The germline V and J ends were trimmed by 3 bases and 0 bases, with 3 bases remaining between them. CDR3 length: 13 residues. Germline CDR1 SGHAT, CDR2 FQNNGV. The CDR3 reads CASSFSSYNEQFF. In nucleotides, the CDR3 is TGTGCCAGCAGCTTCAGCTCCTACAATGAGCAGTTCTTC.

The rearrangement joins TRBV7-9 to TRBJ2-5, with 9 nucleotides matching TRBD1. CDR1 and CDR2 (germline): SEHNR, FQNEAQ (reference sequence). The CDR3 is made up of 14 amino acids. The V and J ends lost 5 bases and 4 bases, in that order; junction bases with no gene match: 5. The DNA for the CDR3 is TGTGCCAGCAGCCATGGGACAGGGCGAGAGACCCAGTACTTC. It specifies CASSHGTGRETQYF. Variable domain in full (rest from reference TRBV7-9 and TRBJ2-5): DTGVSQNPRHKITKRGQNVTFRCDPISEHNRLYWYRQTLGQGPEFLTYFQNEAQLEKSRLLSDRFSAERPKGSFSTLEIQRTEQGDSAMYLCASSHGTGRETQYFGPGTRLLVL.

This clone was recorded only once. The V call is TRBV19, the J call TRBJ1-2; D is unresolved. Trimming stripped 3 bases from V and 10 bases from J, with 9 bases between. Looked up from germline, CDR1 is LNHDA and CDR2 is SQIVND (reference sequence). The CDR3 runs to 11 residues. This chain's CDR3 is CASSIGGFYTF. The CDR3 region has the DNA TGTGCCAGTAGTATCGGAGGGTTCTACACCTTC.

The V and J genes are TRBV5-4 and TRBJ2-7; perhaps TRBD1 as D (6 bases). The CDR3 totals 13 residues. V was cut by 6 bases and J by 1 base, with 11 bases left in between. Germline lookup yields CDR1 SGHNT and CDR2 YYREEE (reference sequence). CDR3 coding DNA: TGTGCCAGCAACGTTGACAGGTCCTACGAGCAGTACTTC. It yields the protein CASNVDRSYEQYF.

This chain uses TRBV7-3 with TRBJ2-7, with 10 positions matching TRBD2. The CDR3 extends over 16 amino acids. Germline trimming cut 0 bases from V and 5 bases from J; bases unmatched to any gene: 7. The germline V gene has CDR1 SGHTA and CDR2 FQGTGA. The CDR3 here is CASSLTSGGSMDEQYF. DNA of the CDR3: TGTGCCAGCAGCTTAACTAGCGGGGGGTCTATGGACGAGCAGTACTTC.

V usage is TRBV5-1 and J usage is TRBJ2-5, with TRBD1 as a possible D gene (5 bases). Per germline, CDR1 SGHRS and CDR2 YFSETQ. The CDR3 covers 13 residues. V lost 0 bases, J lost 4 bases, and 7 bases lay in between. The CDR3: CASSLGQGETQYF. In DNA, the CDR3 is TGCGCCAGCAGCTTGGGTCAGGGAGAGACCCAGTACTTC.

The J gene is TRBJ2-2, the V gene TRBV11-3; D may be TRBD2 (7 bases). This CDR3 is 16 amino acids long. With 0 bases removed from V and 7 bases from J, the gap between germline ends came to 15 bases. Per germline, CDR1 SGHNT and CDR2 YENEEA. The CDR3 protein is CASSLDHGGLIGELFF. CDR3 bases: TGTGCCAGCAGCTTAGATCACGGGGGGCTCATCGGGGAGCTGTTTTTT. Drawing the rest from reference TRBV11-3 and TRBJ2-2, the complete variable domain is EAGVVQSPRYKIIEKKQPVAFWCNPISGHNTLYWYLQNLGQGPELLIRYENEEAVDDSQLPKDRFSAERLKGVDSTLKIQPAELGDSAVYLCASSLDHGGLIGELFFGEGSRLTVL.